This TCR beta chain was profiled in a study of tumor-infiltrating lymphocytes in primary liver carcinoma. As for the study in general: The patients, men and women alike, were aged 30 to 69 years.

Study conclusions and caveats: It was tumor-adjacent and tumor-blood pairs that overlapped less than tumor region pairs did.

Germline CDR1 reads GTSNPN; CDR2 reads SVGIG (reference sequence). The CDR3 totals 14 residues. Between the trimmed V and J ends, which lost 4 bases and 14 bases, there was a span of 26 bases. The approximately 20-31 mg bulk tissue piece was not sorted before simultaneous RNA and DNA extraction. Separate regions, five per tumor, were sampled. A note on this clonotype: Antigen specificity is unknown.

Total RNA (roughly 0.45 ug) served as template for TCR beta cDNA synthesis primed by a constant-region primer. The TCR beta library was amplified through three nested multiplex PCR rounds in a modified ARM-PCR procedure. The study ran its first two PCR rounds for around 10 cycles each, using TRBV1-TRBV30 forward primers and a C-beta reverse primer. TCRdb reprocessed the multiplex PCR reads via MiXCR and lists one record per CDR3 protein. Found here are tens of thousands of distinct CDR3 sequences, less than 75% of them singletons; the top ten hold roughly 30%. J is TRBJ1-1 and V is TRBV30; D remains ambiguous. Sequencing was performed on liver tumor tissue from sampling region 3. Subset meaning: tumor region T3, left-lateral pole. This sequence originates from a woman aged 30 to 39 with primary liver carcinoma and hepatitis B virus infection. The chain's CDR3 is CAWNPDQGPLDAFF. The CDR3 nucleotides are TGTGCCTGGAATCCGGACCAAGGCCCCTTAGACGCCTTCTTT.